This T cell receptor (beta chain) was sequenced in a study of blood T cell repertoires in COVID-19. Overall study context: Sources were T cells, B-cell-depleted T cells, or PBMCs; the material itself was cDNA or gDNA.

Study processing details: Reference gene primer amplification in the assay estimated nucleated cell counts. Assay: immunoSEQ multiplex PCR; the TCRdb copy retains only in-frame clones and omits some. The V and J calls and clone size come from that table; D and trimming were worked out from the DNA. The table has 200,000 to 250,000 clones, 70% to 90% seen once. CDR3 length: 12 amino acids. V shed 7 bases and J shed 5 bases, with 9 bases lying between them. The V gene's germline CDR1 is MDHEN and CDR2 SYDVKM. The rearrangement links TRBV28 to TRBJ1-3; no clear D gene. This TCR derives from a woman in her fifties or sixties in a cohort exposed to, infected with or recovered from COVID-19 (not recorded which). Source material: PBMCs or T cells enriched from blood (not recorded which). The CDR3 bases are TGTGCCAGCAATGCGGAGAGAAACACCATATATTTT. Protein product: CASNAERNTIYF.